The 18 T cell receptor beta chains below were found in one sample sequenced in a study of T cell changes during pregnancy in multiple sclerosis. Only in-frame clones appear in the TCRdb table, and some are missing; sequencing was by immunoSEQ multiplex PCR. The top ten hold under 1.5% of the sample, which has 80,000 or so clones, 90% to 95% seen once. Sample: peripheral blood, taken before pregnancy. These receptors were obtained from a female donor with multiple sclerosis, enrolled in a pregnancy study.

J is TRBJ2-7 and V is TRBV21-1; the table's D gene call, TRBD1, was not cross checked with the DNA. TRBV21-1 is shown as a pseudogene. The length of the CDR3 is 20 residues. CDR3 in amino acids: CASTTWPGFLPTQGAYEQYF. The CDR3 nucleotides are TGTGCCTCCACGACCTGGCCAGGTTTCCTACCTACCCAGGGGGCTTACGAGCAGTACTTC.

The gene calls are TRBV7-3 and TRBJ1-5; D ambiguous. The CDR3 runs to 13 residues. V lost 2 bases to trimming and J lost 7 bases, with 9 bases between them. Germline CDR1 is SGHTA and CDR2 is FQGTGA. The CDR3 DNA follows: TGTGCCAGCAGCTTAGAGGCGGGGCAGCCCCAGCATTTT. Its translation: CASSLEAGQPQHF.

The chain uses TRBV7-3 and TRBJ2-2; 11 nucleotides align to TRBD2. This CDR3 contains 16 residues. V lost 6 bases, J lost 5 bases, and 8 bases stayed unmatched. Germline CDR1 reads SGHTA; CDR2 reads FQGTGA. In DNA form, the CDR3 reads TGTGCCAGCAGAGCTAGCGGGGGGATAACAACCGGGGAGCTGTTTTTT. This codes for CASRASGGITTGELFF.

This clone was counted once. J is TRBJ2-3 and V is TRBV5-1; D might be TRBD1 (5 bases). This CDR3 is built from 13 residues. Germline loops: CDR1 SGHRS, CDR2 YFSETQ. V lost 7 bases and J 0 bases, leaving 9 bases between the germline ends. CDR3 coding DNA: TGCGCCAGCGGAACAGGTAGCACAGATACGCAGTATTTT. This encodes CASGTGSTDTQYF.

V is TRBV29-1 and J is TRBJ2-7; TRBD1 aligns across 10 bases. The V gene's germline CDR1 is SQVTM and CDR2 ANQGSEA. V was clipped by 6 bases and J by 2 bases; unmatched bases: 7. There are 14 residues in the CDR3. CDR3 nucleotide sequence: TGCAGCGTAGTCCGGGACAGGGGAACCTACGAGCAGTACTTC. It codes for CSVVRDRGTYEQYF.

V and J are TRBV27 and TRBJ2-6, with D perhaps TRBD2 (6 bases). The ends were cut back, 7 bases at V and 2 bases at J, with 12 bases in the middle. There are 15 residues in the CDR3. Germline-derived CDR1 and CDR2 are MNHEY and SMNVEV (reference sequence). The CDR3, as DNA: TGTGCCAGCACCCCCTGGGGGGCTGGGGCCAACGTCCTGACTTTC. It specifies CASTPWGAGANVLTF.

The chain joins TRBV9 to TRBJ2-3, with D possibly being TRBD1 (6 bases). This CDR3 is built from 18 residues. V lost 2 bases and J 1 base, leaving 20 bases between the germline ends. CDR1 is SGDLS and CDR2 is YYNGEE in the germline V gene. The CDR3 DNA reads as TGTGCCAGCAGCGTCTACCCCTTTGGGACACCACGCACAGATACGCAGTATTTT. This sequence encodes CASSVYPFGTPRTDTQYF.

The rearrangement links TRBV2 to TRBJ1-4, with a weak D call TRBD1 (5 bases). Germline-derived CDR1 and CDR2 are SNHLY and FYNNEI. The V gene lost 4 bases and the J gene lost 3 bases, with 9 bases spanning the gap. The CDR3 totals 14 residues. The CDR3 reads CASSGRGSNEKLFF. The CDR3 bases are TGTGCCAGCAGTGGGAGGGGATCTAATGAAAAACTGTTTTTT.

The chain is built from TRBV6-1 and TRBJ2-7; D is possibly TRBD1 (5 bases). Between the trimmed V and J ends, which lost 0 bases and 0 bases, there was a span of 12 bases. CDR1 is MNHNS, CDR2 SASEGT, per germline. The CDR3 covers 16 residues. CDR3 in amino acids: CASSEAVPRDSYEQYF. CDR3 bases: TGTGCCAGCAGTGAAGCAGTCCCCAGGGACTCCTACGAGCAGTACTTC.

The rearrangement links TRBV11-2 to TRBJ2-3; 8 bases are shared with TRBD1. V trimming: 1 base; J trimming: 4 bases; junction bases outside the gene matches: 7. CDR3 length: 16 residues. Germline CDR1 reads SGHAT; CDR2 reads FQNNGV. The CDR3 nucleotides are TGTGCCAGCAGCTTAGCCTCGACAGGGGTGGCAGATACGCAGTATTTT. Its protein product is CASSLASTGVADTQYF.

The sample holds one count of this clone. The chain recombines TRBV5-4 with TRBJ1-1, with D maybe TRBD1 (5 bases). V lost 5 bases and J lost 5, with 25 bases in between. Germline V gene lookup returns CDR1 SGHNT and CDR2 YYREEE (reference sequence). This CDR3 is 17 amino acids long. The CDR3 bases are TGTGCCAGCAGTTCGACGACCTTCCCAGGGCGGGAGACTGAAGCTTTCTTT. This codes for CASSSTTFPGRETEAFF.

The CDR3 DNA is TGTGCCAGAAGCTTGCGGGGGGGCACCGGGGAGCTGTTTTTT. Translated: CARSLRGGTGELFF. V gene TRBV5-3 combines with J gene TRBJ2-2, with 8 bases aligning to TRBD2. TRBV5-3 is recorded as an ORF, its role being uncertain. With 1 base clipped from V and 4 bases from J, the junction kept 0 bases outside the gene matches. The CDR3 consists of 14 residues.

V and J are TRBV19 and TRBJ2-7; 11 bases are a match to TRBD1. Trimming at V came to 6 bases and at J to 4 bases, leaving 11 bases not matched to a gene. Germline V CDR1 and CDR2: LNHDA, SQIVND (reference sequence). The CDR3 is 16 residues long. The CDR3 DNA follows: TGTGCCAGTAGCCCCCCAACCGGGACAGGGGGATACGAGCAGTACTTC. This translates into CASSPPTGTGGYEQYF.

This chain uses TRBV11-2 with TRBJ2-7, with D unclear. V was clipped by 0 bases and J by 0 bases, with 9 bases between them. The CDR3 totals 15 residues. The germline V gene has CDR1 SGHAT and CDR2 FQNNGV. In nucleotides, the CDR3 is TGTGCCAGCAGCTTAGAACCAGGAAGCTCCTACGAGCAGTACTTC. Translated, it gives CASSLEPGSSYEQYF.

The chain is built from TRBV9 and TRBJ1-1; a weak D match, TRBD1 (6 bases). Germline loops: CDR1 SGDLS, CDR2 YYNGEE. The germline V and J ends were trimmed by 3 bases and 1 base, with 22 bases remaining between them. The CDR3 loop spans 18 amino acids. The CDR3 sequence is CASSAKDSSHLGNTEAFF. The CDR3, as DNA: TGTGCCAGCAGCGCGAAGGACAGCTCACATTTAGGGAACACTGAAGCTTTCTTT. The full variable domain, in which reference TRBV9 and TRBJ1-1 provide the parts outside the CDR3, is DSGVTQTPKHLITATGQRVTLRCSPRSGDLSVYWYQQSLDQGLQFLIQYYNGEERAKGNILERFSAQQFPDLHSELNLSSLELGDSALYFCASSAKDSSHLGNTEAFFGQGTRLTVV.

The chain carries TRBV6-5 and TRBJ1-2; D remains unclear. The CDR3 consists of 16 residues. V lost 0 bases and J lost 4, with 15 bases in between. Germline CDR1 is MNHEY and CDR2 is SVGAGI. The CDR3 DNA reads as TGTGCCAGCAGTTACTCGGAGGGAATCTTTACCTATGGCTACACCTTC. It codes for CASSYSEGIFTYGYTF.

The chain links TRBV7-9 to TRBJ2-1; the D gene is possibly TRBD1 (5 bases). Germline V CDR1 and CDR2: SEHNR, FQNEAQ (reference sequence). This CDR3 comprises 14 residues. Trimming cost V 2 bases and J 6 bases, with 11 bases left between them. The CDR3 nucleotides are TGTGCCAGCAGCTTAATTCAGGGTAGCAATGAGCAGTTCTTC. Translated: CASSLIQGSNEQFF.

The chain links TRBV5-4 to TRBJ2-7, with 9 bases identical to TRBD2. The CDR3 has 16 residues. With V trimmed by 0 bases and J by 2 bases, 6 bases remained unmatched. CDR1 and CDR2 from the germline V gene are SGHNT and YYREEE (reference sequence). The CDR3 region is CASSLGAGGEAYEQYF. Here the CDR3 DNA reads TGTGCCAGCAGCTTGGGGGCGGGGGGGGAAGCCTACGAGCAGTACTTC.